Here is one T cell receptor beta chain with its context. Germline CDR1 is LNHDA and CDR2 is SQIVND (reference sequence). This CDR3 is built from 21 residues. After removal of 5 bases from V and 0 bases from J, the junction contained 20 bases not matched to a gene. These data come from a study of blood T cell repertoires in COVID-19. At the level of the study: The study drew acute and convalescent COVID-19 samples from the United States, Italy and Spain. Sources were T cells, B-cell-depleted T cells, or PBMCs; the material itself was cDNA or gDNA.

In the source study's methods: Nucleated cell counts were estimated from reference gene primer amplification. The assay was immunoSEQ multiplex PCR, and TCRdb's table has in-frame clones only and misses some. That table gives V, J and clone size, and the DNA gave D and trimming. The sample shows fewer than 250,000 clones, approximately 82% of them seen only once. The chain carries TRBV19 and TRBJ1-5; TRBD1 agrees at 9 bases. Sequencing was performed on peripheral blood. This TCR derives from a man aged 50-60 years with active or convalescent COVID-19. CDR3 region: CASSGRSPGQGTYYSNQPQHF. CDR3 nucleotide sequence: TGTGCCAGTAGTGGGCGGTCTCCGGGACAGGGAACATATTATAGCAATCAGCCCCAGCATTTT.